This T cell receptor beta chain was found in a study of brain T cells in children with intractable seizures. The repertoire was sequenced with immunoSEQ multiplex PCR; TCRdb's copy has only in-frame clones and lacks some. The table lists 300,000 to 400,000 clones, approximately 93% of them singletons. Study-wide results and limits: Patients' HCMV serostatus was unknown; virus specificity rests on CDR3 similarity alone.

V lost 3 bases and J lost 4; bases outside the gene matches: 3. Germline-derived CDR1 and CDR2 are SGDLS and YYNGEE. The CDR3 contains 13 residues. Regarding this clone: The antigen remains undetermined.

The time point here: blood from clinic visit 5 months post-surgery; TSC patient then seizure free. At least one anti-epileptic drug was given before surgery. V and J are TRBV9 and TRBJ2-7, with 8 nucleotides matching TRBD2. This specimen was peripheral blood, taken around 5 months after surgery. The clonotype originates from a boy younger than two with tuberous sclerosis and intractable seizures. The CDR3 loop reads CASSAGTRYEQYF. CDR3 DNA: TGTGCCAGCAGCGCCGGGACTAGGTACGAGCAGTACTTC.